This is a list of T cell receptor beta chains from one sample in a study of sequential checkpoint blockade in melanoma. Method: immunoSEQ multiplex PCR; TCRdb's copy keeps in-frame clones and lacks some. This sample has 13,000 or so clones; 82% occur once, and the top ten carry approximately 7.3%. The starting material was CD8+ T cells sorted from blood (inferred from file names), obtained from a patient given nivolumab and ipilimumab in sequence. Receptors originate from a human donor with melanoma. Both conserved end residues are part of each CDR3. The D gene is left open where the match is weak. Rows may omit the clone size; those that give it use once, few, many or a size class.

clone_size j_call v_call d_call cdr3_nt cdr3_aa
NA TRBJ2-7 TRBV27 NA TGTGCCACCCGAGGGCCCCACGAGCAGTACTTC CATRGPHEQYF
NA TRBJ2-1 TRBV7-7 NA TGTGCCAGCAGCTTAGGGGCATTCAGTGAGCAGTTCTTC CASSLGAFSEQFF
NA TRBJ1-1 TRBV5-1 TRBD1 TGCGCCAGCAGCTTGGGTGTAGACAGGGTAAATCGAGCTTTCTTT CASSLGVDRVNRAFF
NA TRBJ2-5 TRBV10-3 TRBD1 TGTGCCATCAAAACGGGGACAGGGGTGGAAGAGACCCAGTACTTC CAIKTGTGVEETQYF
NA TRBJ1-5 TRBV2 TRBD1 TGTGCCAGCAGTGATGGAGGGGGCGGTTTCCGAGGAAGCAATCAGCCCCAGCATTTT CASSDGGGGFRGSNQPQHF
once TRBJ2-7 TRBV6-1 NA TGTGCCAGCATCTTTACCTACGAGCAGTACTTC CASIFTYEQYF
NA TRBJ2-7 TRBV7-6 NA TGTGCCAGCAGCTTAGGACGGGAGAGGCCCTACGAGCAGTACTTC CASSLGRERPYEQYF
few TRBJ2-2 TRBV6-4 NA TGTGCCAGTCTTTCTAGCGCCGGGGAGCTGTTTTTT CASLSSAGELFF
NA TRBJ1-1 TRBV7-9 NA TGTGCCAGCAGCTTCTCTTATCGTTGGCCGGGTGACACTGAAGCTTTCTTT CASSFSYRWPGDTEAFF
NA TRBJ1-1 TRBV14 NA TGTGCCAGCAGCCAAGTGGGGCAGCACACTGAAGCTTTCTTT CASSQVGQHTEAFF